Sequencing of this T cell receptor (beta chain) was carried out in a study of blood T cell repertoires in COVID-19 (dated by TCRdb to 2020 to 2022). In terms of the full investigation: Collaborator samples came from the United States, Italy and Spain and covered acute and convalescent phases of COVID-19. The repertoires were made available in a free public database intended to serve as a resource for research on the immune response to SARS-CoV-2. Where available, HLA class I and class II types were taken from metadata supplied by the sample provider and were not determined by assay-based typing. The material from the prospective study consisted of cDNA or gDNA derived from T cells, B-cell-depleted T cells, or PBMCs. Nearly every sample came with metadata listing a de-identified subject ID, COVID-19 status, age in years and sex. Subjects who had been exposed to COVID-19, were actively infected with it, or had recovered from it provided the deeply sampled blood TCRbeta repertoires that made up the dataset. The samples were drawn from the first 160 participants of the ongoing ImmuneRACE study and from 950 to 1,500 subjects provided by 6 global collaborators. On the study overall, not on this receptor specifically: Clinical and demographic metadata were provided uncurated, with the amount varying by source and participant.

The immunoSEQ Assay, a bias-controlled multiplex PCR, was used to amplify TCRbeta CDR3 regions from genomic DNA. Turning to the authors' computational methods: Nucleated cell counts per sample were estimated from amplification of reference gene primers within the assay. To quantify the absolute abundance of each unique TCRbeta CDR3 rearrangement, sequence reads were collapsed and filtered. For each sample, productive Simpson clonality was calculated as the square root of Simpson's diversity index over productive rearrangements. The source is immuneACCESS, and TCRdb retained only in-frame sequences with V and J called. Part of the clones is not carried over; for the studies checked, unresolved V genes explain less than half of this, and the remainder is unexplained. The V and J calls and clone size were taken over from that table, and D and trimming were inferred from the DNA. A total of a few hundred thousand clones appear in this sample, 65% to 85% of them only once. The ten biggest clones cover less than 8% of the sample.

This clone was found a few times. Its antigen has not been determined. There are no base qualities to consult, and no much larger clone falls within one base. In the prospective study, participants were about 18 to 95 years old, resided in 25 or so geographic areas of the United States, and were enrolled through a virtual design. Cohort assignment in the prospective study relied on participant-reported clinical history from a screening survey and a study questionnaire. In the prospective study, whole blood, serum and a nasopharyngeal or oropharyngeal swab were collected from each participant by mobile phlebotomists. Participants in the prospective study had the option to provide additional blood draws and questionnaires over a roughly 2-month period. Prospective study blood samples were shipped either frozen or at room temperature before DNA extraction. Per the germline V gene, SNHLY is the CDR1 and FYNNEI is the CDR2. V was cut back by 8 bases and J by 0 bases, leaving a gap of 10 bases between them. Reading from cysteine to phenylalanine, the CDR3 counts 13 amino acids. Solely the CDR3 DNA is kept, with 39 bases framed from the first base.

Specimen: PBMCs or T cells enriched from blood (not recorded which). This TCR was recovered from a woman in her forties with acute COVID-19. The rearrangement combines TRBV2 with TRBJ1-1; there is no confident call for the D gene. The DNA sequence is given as TGTGCCAGCGGCCCGAGGATGAACACTGAAGCTTTCTTT. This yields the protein CASGPRMNTEAFF.